The 9 T cell receptor beta chains below were found in one sample sequenced in a study of CD8 T cells in Susac syndrome. Roughly 0.45 to 1 ug RNA was reverse transcribed with random hexamers. TCRdb independently ran MiXCR on the immunoSEQ multiplex PCR reads; one entry per CDR3 protein. The data contain some 200,000 distinct CDR3 sequences, about 94% of them seen just once; the ten biggest clones take up approximately 0.1%. The sequenced sample was CD4+ T cells from PBMCs. These receptors were collected from a human donor with Susac syndrome.

This clonotype was picked up a small number of times. This chain uses TRBV18 with TRBJ1-5; no clear D. V gave up 0 bases and J gave up 5 bases, with 2 bases separating them. CDR3 length: 12 amino acids. Germline V gives CDR1 KGHSH, CDR2 LQKENI. Here the CDR3 reads CASSPPDQPQHF. In nucleotides, the CDR3 is TGTGCCAGCTCACCACCGGATCAGCCCCAGCATTTT. The complete variable domain, with remaining parts taken from reference TRBV18 and TRBJ1-5, reads NAGVMQNPRHLVRRRGQEARLRCSPMKGHSHVYWYRQLPEEGLKFMVYLQKENIIDESGMPKERFSAEFPKEGPSILRIQQVVRGDSAAYFCASSPPDQPQHFGDGTRLSIL.

The chain employs TRBV3-1 and TRBJ2-5, with 8 bases lining up with TRBD2. Unmatched junction bases numbered 8, after V lost 5 bases and J lost 3 bases. CDR3 length: 15 residues. Germline-derived CDR1 and CDR2 are LGHDT and YNNKEL (reference sequence). The DNA for the CDR3 is TGTGCCAGCAGCGCTGCTAGCGGGCTAAAAGAGACCCAGTACTTC. As protein: CASSAASGLKETQYF.

The gene calls are TRBV27 and TRBJ2-7, with D uncertain. The V end lost 2 bases, the J end lost 0 bases, and 8 bases lay between the germline ends. CDR1 is MNHEY, CDR2 SMNVEV, per germline (reference sequence). The CDR3 totals 14 residues. DNA for the CDR3: TGTGCCAGCAGTTTACGACGGAACTCCTACGAGCAGTACTTC. Translated: CASSLRRNSYEQYF.

The chain is built from TRBV2 and TRBJ2-1; D ambiguous. The V end lost 8 bases, the J end lost 0 bases, and 2 bases lay between the germline ends. CDR1 SNHLY and CDR2 FYNNEI come from the germline V gene. This CDR3 comprises 11 residues. The CDR3 nucleotides are TGTGCCAGCCGCTCCTACAATGAGCAGTTCTTC. It yields the protein CASRSYNEQFF.

In this sample, this clonotype turned up once. The chain links TRBV11-2 to TRBJ2-2; the match to TRBD2 covers 8 bases. The V gene's germline CDR1 is SGHAT and CDR2 FQNNGV. The CDR3 extends over 16 amino acids. The ends lost 5 bases at V and 6 bases at J; junction bases unmatched: 11. The CDR3 is CASSPGRGGPSGELFF. For the CDR3, the DNA is TGTGCCAGCAGCCCAGGACGGGGGGGCCCGTCCGGGGAGCTGTTTTTT.

Concerning this clonotype itself: A junction boundary mismatches the germline segment, possibly from a read error. This rearrangement joins TRBV20-1 to TRBJ2-1; 14 bases align to TRBD2. Looked up from germline, CDR1 is DFQATT and CDR2 is SNEGSKA (reference sequence). The CDR3 runs to 16 residues. The CDR3 spells CSAHGTSGGSFNEQFF. CDR3 DNA: TGCAGTGCGCACGGGACTAGCGGGGGATCCTTCAATGAGCAGTTCTTC.

The chain recombines TRBV7-9 with TRBJ2-3; D might be TRBD2 (6 bases). V was pared by 8 bases and J by 0 bases, with 18 bases between. The CDR3 has 16 residues. Looked up from germline, CDR1 is SEHNR and CDR2 is FQNEAQ (reference sequence). The CDR3, as DNA: TGTGCCAGCCGCCCGGGGCGGGGTGTCAGCACAGATACGCAGTATTTT. Translated: CASRPGRGVSTDTQYF. Full variable domain (missing parts from reference TRBV7-9 and TRBJ2-3): DTGVSQNPRHKITKRGQNVTFRCDPISEHNRLYWYRQTLGQGPEFLTYFQNEAQLEKSRLLSDRFSAERPKGSFSTLEIQRTEQGDSAMYLCASRPGRGVSTDTQYFGPGTRLTVL.

Here the CDR3 DNA reads TGTGCCAGCAGTGAAGGAGGGGTTGGGGCCAACGTCCTGACTTTC. It translates to CASSEGGVGANVLTF. The chain links TRBV2 to TRBJ2-6; D tentatively reads TRBD1 or TRBD2 (5 bases each). Looked up from germline, CDR1 is SNHLY and CDR2 is FYNNEI. The CDR3 is 15 amino acids. Trimming stripped 1 base from V and 3 bases from J, with 7 bases between.

The genes are TRBV29-1 and TRBJ2-5, with 11 bases lining up with TRBD2. The CDR3 loop spans 13 amino acids. Germline V gene data show CDR1 as SQVTM and CDR2 as ANQGSEA. The CDR3 is CSSSGGIQETQYF. In nucleotides, the CDR3 is TGCAGTTCTAGCGGGGGGATCCAAGAGACCCAGTACTTC. Full variable domain (rest looked up from reference TRBV29-1 and TRBJ2-5): SAVISQKPSRDICQRGTSLTIQCQVDSQVTMMFWYRQQPGQSLTLIATANQGSEATYESGFVIDKFPISRPNLTFSTLTVSNMSPEDSSIYLCSSSGGIQETQYFGPGTRLLVL.